This T cell receptor (beta chain) was profiled in a study of blood T cell repertoires in COVID-19. Study information: Collection of acute and convalescent COVID-19 samples took place in the United States, Italy and Spain.

Self-reported history from a screening survey and questionnaire set each donor's cohort. Original methodology: Quantification of nucleated cells was approximated via reference gene primer amplification. Only in-frame clones appear in the TCRdb table, and some are missing; sequencing was by immunoSEQ multiplex PCR. The V and J calls and clone size come from that table; D and trimming were worked out from the DNA. Among roughly 170,000 clones listed, more than 70% were seen once. Germline-derived CDR1 and CDR2 are LNHDA and SQIVND (reference sequence). The CDR3 loop spans 14 amino acids. V shed 7 bases, J shed 4 bases, and the junction held 8 bases outside the gene matches.

The sequencing input was PBMCs or T cells enriched from blood (not recorded which). The sequence came from a woman between 50 and 59 years old in a cohort exposed to, infected with or recovered from COVID-19 (not recorded which). The chain links TRBV19 to TRBJ2-3; TRBD1 aligns across 7 bases. The chain's CDR3 is CASIPTGRPDTQYF. CDR3 bases: TGTGCCAGTATCCCGACAGGGCGCCCAGATACGCAGTATTTT.